The clone carrying this T cell receptor (beta chain) was seen once. Its antigen remains unknown. Reverse transcription used roughly 0.5 to 1 ug RNA and random hexamers. Amplification of the TCR beta CDR3 was carried out by immunoSEQ multiplex PCR, which spanned a total of 54 Vbeta and 13 Jbeta segments. TCRdb used MiXCR to reprocess the immunoSEQ multiplex PCR reads, holding one entry per CDR3 protein. There are some 260,000 distinct CDR3 sequences in the sample; roughly 84% occur only once, and over 0.1% lies in the top ten. The source of the sample is a study of CD8 T cells in Susac syndrome. Regarding the study as a whole: The authors acknowledged that the study's TCR sequencing and HLA analysis involved relatively few individuals.

The CDR3 totals 14 residues. Trimming left V 0 bases short and J 2 bases short, with 7 bases between. Germline-derived CDR1 and CDR2 are SGDLS and YYNGEE. The TCR sequence derives from a human donor with multiple sclerosis. The chain is built from TRBV9 and TRBJ2-3; no firm D call. The sequencing sample was made of CD8+ T cells from PBMCs. CDR3 loop: CASSVGFFTDTQYF. In DNA, the CDR3 is TGTGCCAGCAGCGTAGGGTTTTTCACAGATACGCAGTATTTT.